The 5 T cell receptor beta chains below come from one sample, sequenced in a study of T cell responses to AZD1222 COVID-19 vaccine. The repertoire was sequenced with immunoSEQ multiplex PCR; TCRdb's copy has only in-frame clones and lacks some. The sample shows 130,000 or so clones, roughly 89% of them seen only once. The specimen was peripheral blood, collected on day 0 of AZD1222 vaccination. The receptors shown here come from an adult in good health.

The chain links TRBV3-1 (or the pseudogene TRBV3-2) to TRBJ1-3; D ambiguous. V lost 0 bases, J lost 1 base, and 7 bases lay in between. Germline CDR1 reads LGHDT; CDR2 reads YNNKEL (reference sequence). The CDR3 length is 15 residues. CDR3 loop: CASSQDGVSGNTIYF. The CDR3 region has the DNA TGTGCCAGCAGCCAAGATGGAGTGTCTGGAAACACCATATATTTT.

This clone was observed once. The chain recombines TRBV10-3 with TRBJ1-1, with D tentatively TRBD1 (5 bases). The CDR3 is made up of 15 amino acids. V gave up 3 bases and J gave up 1 base, with 12 bases separating them. Looked up from germline, CDR1 is ENHRY and CDR2 is SYGVKD. The CDR3 coding sequence is TGTGCCATCAGTGACAGGTGGAGGGGGAACACTGAAGCTTTCTTT. Translated: CAISDRWRGNTEAFF.

This chain links TRBV12-3 or TRBV12-4 with TRBJ1-2; no reliable D call. The CDR3 is 13 amino acids. Trimming pared 4 bases from V and 6 bases from J, leaving 12 bases between. The CDR3 sequence: CASSSSDKHGYTF. CDR3 nucleotides: TGTGCCAGCAGTTCATCCGACAAGCATGGCTACACCTTC.

The J gene is TRBJ2-5, the V gene TRBV27; no clear D gene. Germline CDR1 MNHEY, CDR2 SMNVEV (reference sequence). The CDR3 is 13 residues long. V gave up 6 bases and J gave up 0 bases, with 8 bases separating them. The CDR3 DNA reads TGTGCCAGCAGACTTCCTGACCAAGAGACCCAGTACTTC. This encodes CASRLPDQETQYF.

The chain recombines TRBV29-1 with TRBJ2-7, with D tentatively TRBD1 (6 bases). The CDR3 contains 14 residues. Per germline, CDR1 SQVTM and CDR2 ANQGSEA. The germline V and J ends were trimmed by 6 bases and 0 bases, with 15 bases remaining between them. CDR3 sequence reads: CSVRAGDISYEQYF. The CDR3 DNA reads as TGCAGCGTCAGAGCTGGGGACATCTCCTACGAGCAGTACTTC.